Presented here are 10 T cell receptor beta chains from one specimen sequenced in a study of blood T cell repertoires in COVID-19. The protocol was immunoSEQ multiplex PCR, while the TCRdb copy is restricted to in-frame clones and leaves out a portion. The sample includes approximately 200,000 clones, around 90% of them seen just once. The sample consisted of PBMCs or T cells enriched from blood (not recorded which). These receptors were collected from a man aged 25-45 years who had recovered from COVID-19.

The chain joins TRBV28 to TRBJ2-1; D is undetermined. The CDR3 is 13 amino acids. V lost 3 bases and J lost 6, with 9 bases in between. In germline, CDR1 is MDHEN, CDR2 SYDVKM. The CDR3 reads CASSFIEVNEQFF. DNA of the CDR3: TGTGCCAGCAGTTTTATAGAGGTCAATGAGCAGTTCTTC.

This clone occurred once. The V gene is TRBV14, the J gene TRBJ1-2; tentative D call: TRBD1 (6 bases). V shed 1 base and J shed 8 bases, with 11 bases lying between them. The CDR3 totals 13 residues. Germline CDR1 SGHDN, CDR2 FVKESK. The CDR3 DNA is TGTGCCAGCAGCCAAGTCCGGGGGGGCGGCTACACCTTC. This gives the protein CASSQVRGGGYTF.

This chain's CDR3 is CASSAGQPGNTIYF. CDR3 nucleotides: TGTGCCAGCAGCGCGGGACAGCCTGGAAACACCATATATTTT. The V call is TRBV9, the J call TRBJ1-3; the match to TRBD1 covers 7 bases. CDR1 and CDR2 from the germline V gene are SGDLS and YYNGEE. V gave up 3 bases and J gave up 2 bases; unmatched junction bases: 2. The CDR3 consists of 14 residues.

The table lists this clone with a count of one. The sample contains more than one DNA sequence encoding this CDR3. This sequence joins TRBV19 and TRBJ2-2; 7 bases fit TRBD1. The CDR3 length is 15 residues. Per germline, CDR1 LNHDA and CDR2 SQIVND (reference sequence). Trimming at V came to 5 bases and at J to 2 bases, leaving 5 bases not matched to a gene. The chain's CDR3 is CASSAWTGNTGELFF. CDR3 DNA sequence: TGTGCCAGTAGTGCGTGGACAGGAAACACCGGGGAGCTGTTTTTT.

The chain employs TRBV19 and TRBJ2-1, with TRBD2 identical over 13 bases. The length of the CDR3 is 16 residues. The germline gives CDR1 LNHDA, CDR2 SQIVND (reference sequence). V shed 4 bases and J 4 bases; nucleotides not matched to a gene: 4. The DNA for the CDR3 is TGTGCCAGTAGTACGCGGACTAGCGGGAGTTACAATGAGCAGTTCTTC. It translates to CASSTRTSGSYNEQFF.

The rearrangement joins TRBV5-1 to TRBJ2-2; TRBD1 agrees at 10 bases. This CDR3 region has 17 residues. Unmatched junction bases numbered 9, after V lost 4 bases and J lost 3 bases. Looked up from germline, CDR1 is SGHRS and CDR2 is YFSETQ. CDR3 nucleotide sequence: TGCGCCAGCAGCACTGTCGACAGGGGGCCATACACCGGGGAGCTGTTTTTT. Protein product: CASSTVDRGPYTGELFF.

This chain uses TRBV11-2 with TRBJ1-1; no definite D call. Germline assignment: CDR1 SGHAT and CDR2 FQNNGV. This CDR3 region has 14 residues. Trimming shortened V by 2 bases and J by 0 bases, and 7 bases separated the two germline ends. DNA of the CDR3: TGTGCCAGCAGCTTACACCAGTTGAACACTGAAGCTTTCTTT. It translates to CASSLHQLNTEAFF.

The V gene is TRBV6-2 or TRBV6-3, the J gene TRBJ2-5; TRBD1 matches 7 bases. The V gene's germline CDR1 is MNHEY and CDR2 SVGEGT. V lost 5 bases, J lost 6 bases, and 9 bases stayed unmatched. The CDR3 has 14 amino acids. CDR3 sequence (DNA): TGTGCCAGCAGTCTTGACAGGGTAGCTAAGACCCAGTACTTC. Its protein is CASSLDRVAKTQYF.

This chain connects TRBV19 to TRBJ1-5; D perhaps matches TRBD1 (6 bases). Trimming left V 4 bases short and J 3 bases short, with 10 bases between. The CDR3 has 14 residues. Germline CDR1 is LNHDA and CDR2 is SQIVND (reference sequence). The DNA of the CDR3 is TGTGCCAGTAGTAGGGACATCTACAATCAGCCCCAGCATTTT. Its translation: CASSRDIYNQPQHF.

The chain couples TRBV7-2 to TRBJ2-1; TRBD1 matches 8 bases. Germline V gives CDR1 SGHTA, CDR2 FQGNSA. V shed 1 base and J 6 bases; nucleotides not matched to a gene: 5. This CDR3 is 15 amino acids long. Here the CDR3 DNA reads TGTGCCAGCAGCTTAGGGATACAGGGGGTCAATGAGCAGTTCTTC. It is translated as CASSLGIQGVNEQFF.